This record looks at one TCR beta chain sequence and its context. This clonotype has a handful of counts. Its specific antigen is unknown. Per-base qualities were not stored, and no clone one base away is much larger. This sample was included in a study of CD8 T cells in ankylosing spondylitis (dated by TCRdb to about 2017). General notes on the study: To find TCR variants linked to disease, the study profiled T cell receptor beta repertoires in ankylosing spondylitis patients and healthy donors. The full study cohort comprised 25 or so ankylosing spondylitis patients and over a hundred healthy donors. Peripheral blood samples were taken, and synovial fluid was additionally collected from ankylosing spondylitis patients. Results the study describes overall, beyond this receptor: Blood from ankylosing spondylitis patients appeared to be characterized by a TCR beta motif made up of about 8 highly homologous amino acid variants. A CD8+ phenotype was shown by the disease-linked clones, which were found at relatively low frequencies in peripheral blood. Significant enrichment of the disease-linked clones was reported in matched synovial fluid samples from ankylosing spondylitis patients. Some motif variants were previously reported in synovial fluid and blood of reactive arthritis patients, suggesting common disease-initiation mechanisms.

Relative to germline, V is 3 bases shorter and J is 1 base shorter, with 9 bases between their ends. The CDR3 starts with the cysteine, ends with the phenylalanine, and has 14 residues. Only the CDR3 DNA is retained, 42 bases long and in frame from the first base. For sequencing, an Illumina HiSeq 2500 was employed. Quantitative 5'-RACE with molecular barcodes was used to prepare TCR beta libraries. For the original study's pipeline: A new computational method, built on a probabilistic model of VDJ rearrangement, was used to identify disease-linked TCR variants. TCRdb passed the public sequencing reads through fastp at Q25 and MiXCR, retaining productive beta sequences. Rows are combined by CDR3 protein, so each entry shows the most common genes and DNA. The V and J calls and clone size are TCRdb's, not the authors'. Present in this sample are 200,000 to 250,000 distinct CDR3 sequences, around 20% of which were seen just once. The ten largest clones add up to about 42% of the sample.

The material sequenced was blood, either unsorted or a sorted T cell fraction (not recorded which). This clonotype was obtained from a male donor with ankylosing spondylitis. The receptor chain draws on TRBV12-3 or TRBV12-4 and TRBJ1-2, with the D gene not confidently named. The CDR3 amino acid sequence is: CASSLLQSNYGYTF. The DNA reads TGTGCCAGCAGTTTGTTACAGAGTAACTATGGCTACACCTTC.